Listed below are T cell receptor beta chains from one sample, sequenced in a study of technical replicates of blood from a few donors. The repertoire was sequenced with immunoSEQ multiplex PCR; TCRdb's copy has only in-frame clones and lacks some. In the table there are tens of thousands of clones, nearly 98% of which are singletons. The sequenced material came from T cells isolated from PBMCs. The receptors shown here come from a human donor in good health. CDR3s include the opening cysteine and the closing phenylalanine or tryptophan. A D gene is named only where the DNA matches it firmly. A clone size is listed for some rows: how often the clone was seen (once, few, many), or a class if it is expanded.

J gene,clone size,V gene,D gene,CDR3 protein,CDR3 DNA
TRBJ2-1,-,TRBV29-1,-,CSVEISRGSIFMFSYNEQFF,TGCAGCGTTGAAATCTCGCGCGGCAGCATTTTTATGTTCTCCTACAATGAGCAGTTCTTC
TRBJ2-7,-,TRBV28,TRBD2,CASRPLAGGHSYEQYF,TGTGCCAGCAGGCCTCTAGCGGGAGGACACTCCTACGAGCAGTACTTC
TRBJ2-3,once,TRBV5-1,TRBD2,CASSIAGGMTDTQYF,TGCGCCAGCAGCATTGCGGGGGGGATGACAGATACGCAGTATTTT
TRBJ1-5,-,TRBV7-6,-,CASSFDSNQPQHF,TGTGCCAGCAGCTTCGACAGTAATCAGCCCCAGCATTTT
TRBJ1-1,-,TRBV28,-,CASSGGWTNTEAFF,TGTGCCAGCAGTGGGGGGTGGACAAACACTGAAGCTTTCTTT
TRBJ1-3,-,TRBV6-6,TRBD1,CASSPGTAGNTIYF,TGTGCCAGCAGTCCCGGGACAGCTGGAAACACCATATATTTT
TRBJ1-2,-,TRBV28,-,CASSLWVSQQTYGYTF,TGTGCCAGCAGTTTATGGGTTTCCCAACAAACCTATGGCTACACCTTC
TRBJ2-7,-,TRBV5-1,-,CASSLERVGDEQYF,TGCGCCAGCAGCTTGGAGAGGGTTGGCGACGAGCAGTACTTC
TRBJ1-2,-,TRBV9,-,CASSVAGWDGYTF,TGTGCCAGCAGCGTAGCGGGGTGGGATGGCTACACCTTC
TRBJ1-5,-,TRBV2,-,CASSEAGRGQPQHF,TGTGCCAGCAGTGAAGCGGGAAGGGGACAGCCCCAGCATTTT
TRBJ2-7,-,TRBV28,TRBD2,CASKRVGGGNSYEQYF,TGTGCCAGCAAGCGCGTCGGGGGGGGCAACTCCTACGAGCAGTACTTC
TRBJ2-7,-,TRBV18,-,CASSQTIDGYYEQYF,TGTGCCAGCTCACAGACAATTGACGGCTATTACGAGCAGTACTTC
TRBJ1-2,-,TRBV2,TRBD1,CASSEMSGGSHTF,TGTGCCAGCAGTGAAATGTCAGGGGGGAGTCACACCTTC
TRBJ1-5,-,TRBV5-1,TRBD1,CASSTGQGGGQPQHF,TGCGCCAGCAGCACTGGACAGGGGGGGGGTCAGCCCCAGCATTTT
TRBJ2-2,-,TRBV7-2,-,CASSWRGGTGELFF,TGTGCCAGCAGCTGGCGGGGTGGCACCGGGGAGCTGTTTTTT
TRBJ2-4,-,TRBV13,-,CASSLRGPESIQYF,TGTGCCAGCAGTCTTAGAGGGCCTGAGAGCATTCAGTACTTC
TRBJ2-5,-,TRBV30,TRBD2,CAWSARGTSKQETQYF,TGTGCCTGGAGTGCCCGAGGGACTAGCAAACAAGAGACCCAGTACTTC
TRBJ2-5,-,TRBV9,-,CASSVAGEQETQYF,TGTGCCAGCAGCGTAGCCGGGGAACAAGAGACCCAGTACTTC
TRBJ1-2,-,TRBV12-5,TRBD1,CASGLGTGGYGYTF,TGTGCTAGTGGTTTGGGGACAGGGGGTTATGGCTACACCTTC
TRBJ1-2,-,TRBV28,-,CASSSDTIAGGYTF,TGTGCCAGCAGTTCAGACACAATCGCGGGTGGCTACACCTTC
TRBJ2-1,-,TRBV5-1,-,CASSLGSTSYNEQFF,TGCGCCAGCAGCTTGGGCAGTACCTCCTACAATGAGCAGTTCTTC
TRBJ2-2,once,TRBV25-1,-,CASSAGTMAGELFF,TGTGCCAGCAGTGCTGGGACAATGGCCGGGGAGCTGTTTTTT
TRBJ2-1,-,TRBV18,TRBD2,CASSPSPGTSGGMSSYNEQFF,TGTGCCAGCTCACCTTCCCCAGGGACTAGCGGGGGTATGAGCTCCTACAATGAGCAGTTCTTC
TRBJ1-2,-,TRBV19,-,CASRLMEDGYTF,TGTGCCAGTAGGCTTATGGAGGATGGCTACACCTTC
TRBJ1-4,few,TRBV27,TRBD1,CASSLSDREEKLFF,TGTGCCAGCAGTTTATCGGACAGGGAAGAAAAACTGTTTTTT
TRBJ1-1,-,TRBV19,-,CASSWQGSTEAFF,TGTGCCAGTAGTTGGCAGGGCAGCACTGAAGCTTTCTTT
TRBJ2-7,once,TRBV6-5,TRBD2,CASSPGTRGDYEQYF,TGTGCCAGCAGCCCCGGGACTAGAGGGGACTACGAGCAGTACTTC
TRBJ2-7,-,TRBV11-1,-,CASSLGGDGSYEQYF,TGTGCCAGCAGCTTAGGCGGGGATGGCTCCTACGAGCAGTACTTC
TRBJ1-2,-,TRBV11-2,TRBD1,CASSLVYGTVSPLYGYTF,TGTGCCAGCAGCTTAGTGTACGGGACAGTTTCCCCCCTCTATGGCTACACCTTC